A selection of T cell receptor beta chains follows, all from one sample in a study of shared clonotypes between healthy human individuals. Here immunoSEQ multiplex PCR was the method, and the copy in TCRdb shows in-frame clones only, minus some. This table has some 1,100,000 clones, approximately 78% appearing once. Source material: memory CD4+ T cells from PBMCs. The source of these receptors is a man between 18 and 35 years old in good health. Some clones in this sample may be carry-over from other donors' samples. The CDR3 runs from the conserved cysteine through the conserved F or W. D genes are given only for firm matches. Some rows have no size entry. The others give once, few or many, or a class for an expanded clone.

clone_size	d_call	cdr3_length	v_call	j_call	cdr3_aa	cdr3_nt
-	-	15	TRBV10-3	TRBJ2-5	CAISGGTARVETQYF	TGTGCCATCAGTGGGGGGACCGCCAGGGTAGAGACCCAGTACTTC
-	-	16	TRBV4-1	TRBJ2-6	CASSHLGLSGANVLTF	TGCGCCAGCAGCCATCTGGGCCTCTCTGGGGCCAACGTCCTGACTTTC
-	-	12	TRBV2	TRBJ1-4	CASREDGQKLFF	TGTGCCAGCAGGGAGGACGGCCAAAAACTGTTTTTT
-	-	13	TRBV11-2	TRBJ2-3	CASSLDRPDTQYF	TGTGCCAGCAGCTTAGACCGCCCAGATACGCAGTATTTT
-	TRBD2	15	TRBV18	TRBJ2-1	CASSPNREAYNEQFF	TGTGCCAGCTCACCAAACCGGGAGGCCTACAATGAGCAGTTCTTC
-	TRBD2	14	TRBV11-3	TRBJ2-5	CASSAGTSQETQYF	TGTGCCAGCAGCGCCGGGACTAGTCAAGAGACCCAGTACTTC
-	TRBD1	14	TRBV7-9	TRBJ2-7	CASSFGDRSYEQYF	TGTGCCAGTTCATTTGGGGACAGGTCCTACGAGCAGTACTTC
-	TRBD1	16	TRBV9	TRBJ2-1	CASSVLGTGGYNEQFF	TGTGCCAGCAGCGTCCTGGGGACAGGGGGCTACAATGAGCAGTTCTTC
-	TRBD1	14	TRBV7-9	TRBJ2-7	CASSSQGGSYEQYF	TGTGCCAGCAGCTCACAGGGGGGCTCCTACGAGCAGTACTTC
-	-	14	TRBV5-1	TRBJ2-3	CASSTGPNTDTQYF	TGCGCCAGCAGCACGGGGCCTAACACAGATACGCAGTATTTT
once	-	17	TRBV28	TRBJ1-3	CASKLPGRGRGGNTIYF	TGTGCCAGCAAACTACCCGGGAGGGGTCGAGGAGGAAACACCATATATTTT
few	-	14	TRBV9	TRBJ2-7	CASSAGPNPYEQYF	TGTGCCAGCAGCGCGGGACCGAACCCCTACGAGCAGTACTTC
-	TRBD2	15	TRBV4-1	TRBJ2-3	CASSQGGRGFDTQYF	TGCGCCAGCAGCCAAGGCGGGAGAGGATTCGATACGCAGTATTTT
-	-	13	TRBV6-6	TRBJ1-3	CASSYTGGNTIYF	TGTGCCAGCAGTTACACGGGCGGAAACACCATATATTTT
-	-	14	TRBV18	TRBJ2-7	CASSRGVPSYEQYF	TGTGCCAGCTCACGTGGCGTCCCCTCCTACGAGCAGTACTTC
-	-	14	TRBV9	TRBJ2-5	CASSVEAGWETQYF	TGTGCCAGCAGCGTAGAGGCGGGATGGGAGACCCAGTACTTC
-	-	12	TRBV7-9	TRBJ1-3	CASSTSGNTIYF	TGTGCCAGCAGTACCTCTGGAAACACCATATATTTT
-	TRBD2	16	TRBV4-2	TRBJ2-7	CASSQSGGGFSYEQYF	TGTGCCAGCAGCCAATCCGGGGGGGGCTTTTCCTACGAGCAGTACTTC
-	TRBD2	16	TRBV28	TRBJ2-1	CASRTSGRGGYNEQFF	TGTGCCAGCAGGACTAGCGGGAGGGGAGGTTACAATGAGCAGTTCTTC
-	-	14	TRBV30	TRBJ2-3	CAWATGTSTDTQYF	TGTGCCTGGGCCACAGGGACTAGCACAGATACGCAGTATTTT
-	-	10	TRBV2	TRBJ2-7	CASGAYEQYF	TGTGCCAGCGGGGCCTACGAGCAGTACTTC
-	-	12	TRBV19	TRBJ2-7	CASSIRGGEQYF	TGTGCCAGTAGTATTAGGGGAGGCGAGCAGTACTTC
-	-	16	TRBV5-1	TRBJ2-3	CASRNQLAQSTDTQYF	TGCGCCAGCAGGAATCAACTAGCCCAGAGCACAGATACGCAGTATTTT
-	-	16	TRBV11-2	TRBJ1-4	CASSLVVLGPNEKLFF	TGTGCCAGCAGCTTAGTGGTTCTGGGACCGAATGAAAAACTGTTTTTT
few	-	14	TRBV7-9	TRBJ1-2	CASSLVSGLNGYTF	TGTGCCAGCAGCTTAGTTTCCGGGTTGAATGGCTACACCTTC
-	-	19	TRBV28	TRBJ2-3	CASSLWDLMASTSTDTQYF	TGTGCCAGCAGTTTATGGGACCTTATGGCTAGCACTAGCACAGATACGCAGTATTTT